Detailed here is one TCR beta chain. The CDR3 loop spans 12 amino acids. Trimming cost V 3 bases and J 9 bases, with 9 bases left between them. The sample is drawn from a study of human T cells and chemical hapten exposure. One entry per CDR3 protein results from TCRdb running MiXCR on the RACE reads. Among approximately 160,000 distinct CDR3 sequences, roughly a quarter were seen once, and the ten largest hold under 2.5%. Time point defined: patch test 3, about 24 weeks after DPC sensitization. Treatment here: therapeutic diphenylcyclopropenone sensitization with weekly scalp DPC. This receptor was taken from a woman aged 18-35 years with alopecia areata. Some clones in this sample may be carry-over from other donors' samples. This material consisted of whole blood, taken in connection with sensitization to the hapten diphenylcyclopropenone (DPC). The rearrangement joins TRBV12-3 or TRBV12-4 to TRBJ1-5, with D hard to call. As DNA, the CDR3 is TGTGCCAGCAGTTTGGGGATCGGGCCCCAGCATTTT. Its protein is CASSLGIGPQHF.